There are a few counts of the clone carrying this T cell receptor beta chain. Antigen specificity is unknown. TCRdb used MiXCR to reprocess the RT-PCR reads, holding one entry per CDR3 protein. The repertoire holds a few hundred thousand distinct CDR3 sequences, with 7.2% as singletons. V lost 5 bases to trimming and J lost 6 bases, with 9 bases between them. The germline V gene encodes CDR1 LNHDA and CDR2 SQIVND (reference sequence). The CDR3 runs 12 residues. These data originate in a study of response to subunit inactivated influenza vaccine. Study-level results: Only a handful of new T cells, the authors suggested, are recruited with each seasonal influenza vaccination.

This TCR derives from a man aged 45 to 75 who received an inactivated influenza vaccine. Sample: PBMCs from blood, taken 23 months after vaccination. The chain recombines TRBV19 with TRBJ2-3, with D perhaps matching TRBD2 (6 bases). Here the CDR3 DNA reads TGTGCCAGTAGTCGGGGGATGGATACGCAGTATTTT. Protein product: CASSRGMDTQYF.